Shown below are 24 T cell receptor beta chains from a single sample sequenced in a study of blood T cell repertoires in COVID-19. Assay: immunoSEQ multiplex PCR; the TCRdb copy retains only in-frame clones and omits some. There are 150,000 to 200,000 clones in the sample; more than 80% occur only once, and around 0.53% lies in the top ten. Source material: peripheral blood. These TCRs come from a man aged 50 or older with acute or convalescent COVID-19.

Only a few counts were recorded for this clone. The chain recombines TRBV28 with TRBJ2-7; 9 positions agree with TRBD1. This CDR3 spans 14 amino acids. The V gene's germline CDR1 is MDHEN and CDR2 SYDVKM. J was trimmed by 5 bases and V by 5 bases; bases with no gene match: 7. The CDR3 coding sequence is TGTGCCAGCAGTGTCGGACAGGGGCTTCACGAGCAGTACTTC. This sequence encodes CASSVGQGLHEQYF.

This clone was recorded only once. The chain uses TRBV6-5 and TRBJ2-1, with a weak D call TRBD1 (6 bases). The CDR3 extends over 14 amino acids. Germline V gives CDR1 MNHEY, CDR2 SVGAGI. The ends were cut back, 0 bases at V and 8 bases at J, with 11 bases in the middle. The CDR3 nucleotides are TGTGCCAGCAGTTACTCGGAACCAGGGGATGAGCAGTTCTTC. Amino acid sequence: CASSYSEPGDEQFF.

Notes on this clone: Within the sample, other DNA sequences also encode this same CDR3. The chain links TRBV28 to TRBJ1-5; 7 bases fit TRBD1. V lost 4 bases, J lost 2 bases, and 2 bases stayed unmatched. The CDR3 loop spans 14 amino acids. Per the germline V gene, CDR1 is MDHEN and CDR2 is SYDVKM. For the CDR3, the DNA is TGTGCCAGCAGTTCAGGACAGGGCAATCAGCCCCAGCATTTT. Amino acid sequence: CASSSGQGNQPQHF. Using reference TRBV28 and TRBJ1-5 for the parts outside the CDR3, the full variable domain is DVKVTQSSRYLVKRTGEKVFLECVQDMDHENMFWYRQDPGLGLRLIYFSYDVKMKEKGDIPEGYSVSREKKERFSLILESASTNQTSMYLCASSSGQGNQPQHFGDGTRLSIL.

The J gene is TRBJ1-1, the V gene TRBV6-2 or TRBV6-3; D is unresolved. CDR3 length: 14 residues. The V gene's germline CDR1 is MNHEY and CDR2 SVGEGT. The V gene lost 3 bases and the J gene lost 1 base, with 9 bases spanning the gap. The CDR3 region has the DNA TGTGCCAGCAGTTATTCCGGGAGGAACACTGAAGCTTTCTTT. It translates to CASSYSGRNTEAFF.

CDR3: CASIAGRDLEQYF. For the CDR3, the DNA is TGTGCCAGCATCGCCGGGAGAGACTTGGAGCAGTACTTC. The chain combines TRBV6-5 with TRBJ2-7; the D gene is possibly TRBD2 (6 bases). V was pared by 7 bases and J by 7 bases, with 17 bases between. The V gene's germline CDR1 is MNHEY and CDR2 SVGAGI. The CDR3 loop spans 13 amino acids.

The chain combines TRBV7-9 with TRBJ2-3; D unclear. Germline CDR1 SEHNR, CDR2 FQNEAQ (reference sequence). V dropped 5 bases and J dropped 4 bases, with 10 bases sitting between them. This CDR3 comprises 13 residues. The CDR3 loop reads CASSIRRADTQYF. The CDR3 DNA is TGTGCCAGCAGCATCCGACGGGCAGATACGCAGTATTTT.

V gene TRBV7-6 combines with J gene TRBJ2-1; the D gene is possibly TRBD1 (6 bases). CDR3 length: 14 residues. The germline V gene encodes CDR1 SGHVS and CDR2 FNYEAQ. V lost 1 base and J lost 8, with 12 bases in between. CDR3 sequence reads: CASSLGTGTHEQFF. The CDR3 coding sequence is TGTGCCAGCAGCTTAGGTACAGGGACCCATGAGCAGTTCTTC.

This CDR3 is CASSHKTSGNHEQYF. CDR3 in DNA: TGTGCCAGCAGCCACAAGACTAGCGGGAACCACGAGCAGTACTTC. This chain connects TRBV3-1 (or the pseudogene TRBV3-2) to TRBJ2-7; 11 bases map to TRBD2. The germline V gene has CDR1 LGHDT and CDR2 YNNKEL (reference sequence). CDR3 length: 15 residues. Germline trimming cut 3 bases from V and 5 bases from J; bases unmatched to any gene: 6.

The CDR3 here is CASSIQSTPRQFF. The DNA of the CDR3 is TGTGCCAGTAGTATACAATCGACTCCTAGGCAGTTCTTC. The V and J genes are TRBV19 and TRBJ2-1, with unresolved D. Germline values: CDR1 LNHDA, CDR2 SQIVND (reference sequence). This CDR3 is built from 13 residues. Trimming pared 2 bases from V and 12 bases from J, leaving 14 bases between.

CDR3 residues: CASSQLEGGVNTEAFF. The DNA for the CDR3 is TGCGCCAGCAGTCAATTGGAGGGTGGGGTGAACACTGAAGCTTTCTTT. The rearrangement joins TRBV23-1 to TRBJ1-1, with D unclear. TRBV23-1 is recorded as an ORF, its role being uncertain. Trimming took off 1 base at V and 0 bases at J, with 12 bases between the two ends. The CDR3 totals 16 residues.

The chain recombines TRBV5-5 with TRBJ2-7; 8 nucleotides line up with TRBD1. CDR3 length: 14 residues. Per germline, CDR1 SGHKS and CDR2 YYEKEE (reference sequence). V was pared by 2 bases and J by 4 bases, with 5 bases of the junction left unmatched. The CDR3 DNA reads TGTGCCAGCAGCTTAGGGACAGGAGGTTACGAGCAGTACTTC. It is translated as CASSLGTGGYEQYF.

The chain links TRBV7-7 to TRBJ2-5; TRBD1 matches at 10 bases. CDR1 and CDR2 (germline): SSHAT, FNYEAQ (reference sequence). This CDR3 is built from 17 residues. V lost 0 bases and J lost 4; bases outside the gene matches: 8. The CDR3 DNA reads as TGTGCCAGCAGCTTAGCCGGGACAGGGGCGGAGGGAGAGACCCAGTACTTC. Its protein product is CASSLAGTGAEGETQYF.

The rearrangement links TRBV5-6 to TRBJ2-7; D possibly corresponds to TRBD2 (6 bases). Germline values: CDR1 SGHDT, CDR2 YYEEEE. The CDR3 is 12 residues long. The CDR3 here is CASSLGGTEFRV. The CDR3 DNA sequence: TGTGCCAGCAGCTTGGGCGGGACGGAATTTCGCGTC.

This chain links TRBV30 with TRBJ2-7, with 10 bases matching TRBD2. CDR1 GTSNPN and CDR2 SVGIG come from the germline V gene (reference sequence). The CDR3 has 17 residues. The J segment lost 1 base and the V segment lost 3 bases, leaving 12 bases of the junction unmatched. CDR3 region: CAWSAPQLAGGSYEQYF. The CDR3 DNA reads TGTGCCTGGAGCGCCCCTCAATTAGCGGGAGGATCCTACGAGCAGTACTTC.

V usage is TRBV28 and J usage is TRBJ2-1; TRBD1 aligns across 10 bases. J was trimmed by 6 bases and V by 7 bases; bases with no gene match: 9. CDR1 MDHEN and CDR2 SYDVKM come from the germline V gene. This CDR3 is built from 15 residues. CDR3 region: CASTSTGTGANEQFF. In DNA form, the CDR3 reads TGTGCCAGCACCAGTACCGGGACAGGGGCCAATGAGCAGTTCTTC.

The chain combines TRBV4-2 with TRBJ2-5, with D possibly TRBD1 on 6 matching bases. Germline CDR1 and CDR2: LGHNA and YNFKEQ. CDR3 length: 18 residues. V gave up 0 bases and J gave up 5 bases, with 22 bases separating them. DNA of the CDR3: TGTGCCAGCAGCCAAGACAGGGGTAAACAAGGAGGCCGGGAGACCCAGTACTTC. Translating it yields CASSQDRGKQGGRETQYF.

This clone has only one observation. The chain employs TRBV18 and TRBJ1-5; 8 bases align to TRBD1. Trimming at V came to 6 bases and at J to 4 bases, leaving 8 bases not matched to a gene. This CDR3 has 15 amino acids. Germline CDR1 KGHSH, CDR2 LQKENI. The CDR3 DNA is TGTGCCAGCTCGGGTGGGACAGGCGGTAATCAGCCCCAGCATTTT. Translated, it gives CASSGGTGGNQPQHF.

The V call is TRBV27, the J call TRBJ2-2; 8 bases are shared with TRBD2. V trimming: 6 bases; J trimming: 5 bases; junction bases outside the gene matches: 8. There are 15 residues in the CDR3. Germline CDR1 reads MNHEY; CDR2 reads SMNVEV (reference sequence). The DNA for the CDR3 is TGTGCCAGCAGACACGGGGGGGCACGAACCGGGGAGCTGTTTTTT. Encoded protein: CASRHGGARTGELFF.

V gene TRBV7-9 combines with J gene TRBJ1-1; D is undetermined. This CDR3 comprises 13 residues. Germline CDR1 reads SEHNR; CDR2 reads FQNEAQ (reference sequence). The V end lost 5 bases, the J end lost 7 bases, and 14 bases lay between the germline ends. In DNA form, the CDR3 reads TGTGCCAGCAGCCCCGTCGGGGTGAGTGAAGCTTTCTTT. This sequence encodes CASSPVGVSEAFF.

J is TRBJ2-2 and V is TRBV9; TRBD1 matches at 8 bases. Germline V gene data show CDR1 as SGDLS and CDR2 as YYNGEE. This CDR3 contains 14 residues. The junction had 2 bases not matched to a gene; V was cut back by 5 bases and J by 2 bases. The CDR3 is CASRQGGNTGELFF. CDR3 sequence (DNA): TGTGCCAGCAGACAGGGGGGAAACACCGGGGAGCTGTTTTTT.

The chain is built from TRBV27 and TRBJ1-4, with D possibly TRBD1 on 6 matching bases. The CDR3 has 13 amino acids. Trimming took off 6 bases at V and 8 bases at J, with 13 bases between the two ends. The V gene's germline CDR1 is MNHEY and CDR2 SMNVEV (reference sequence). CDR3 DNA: TGTGCCAGCAGGCGATCAGGGGTGGAAAAACTGTTTTTT. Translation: CASRRSGVEKLFF.

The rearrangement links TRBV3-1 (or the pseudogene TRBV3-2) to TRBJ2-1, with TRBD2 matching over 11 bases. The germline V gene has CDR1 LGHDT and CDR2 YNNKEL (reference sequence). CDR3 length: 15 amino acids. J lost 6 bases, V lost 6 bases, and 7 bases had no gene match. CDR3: CASRHSGRAFNEQFF. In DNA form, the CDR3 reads TGTGCCAGCAGACATAGCGGGAGGGCCTTCAATGAGCAGTTCTTC.

The DNA for the CDR3 is TGCAGTGCTAGGACAGGGGCTACGCAGTATTTT. It encodes CSARTGATQYF. The gene calls are TRBV20-1 and TRBJ2-3; 8 nucleotides line up with TRBD1. V trimming: 3 bases; J trimming: 8 bases; junction bases outside the gene matches: 1. The CDR3 is made up of 11 amino acids. CDR1 is DFQATT, CDR2 SNEGSKA, per germline (reference sequence).

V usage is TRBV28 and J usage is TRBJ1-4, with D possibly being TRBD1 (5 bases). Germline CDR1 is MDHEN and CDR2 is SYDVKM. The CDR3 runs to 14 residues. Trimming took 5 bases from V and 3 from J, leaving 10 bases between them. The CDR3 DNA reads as TGTGCCAGCAGTCGGGGGTTTGCTAATGAAAAACTGTTTTTT. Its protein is CASSRGFANEKLFF.